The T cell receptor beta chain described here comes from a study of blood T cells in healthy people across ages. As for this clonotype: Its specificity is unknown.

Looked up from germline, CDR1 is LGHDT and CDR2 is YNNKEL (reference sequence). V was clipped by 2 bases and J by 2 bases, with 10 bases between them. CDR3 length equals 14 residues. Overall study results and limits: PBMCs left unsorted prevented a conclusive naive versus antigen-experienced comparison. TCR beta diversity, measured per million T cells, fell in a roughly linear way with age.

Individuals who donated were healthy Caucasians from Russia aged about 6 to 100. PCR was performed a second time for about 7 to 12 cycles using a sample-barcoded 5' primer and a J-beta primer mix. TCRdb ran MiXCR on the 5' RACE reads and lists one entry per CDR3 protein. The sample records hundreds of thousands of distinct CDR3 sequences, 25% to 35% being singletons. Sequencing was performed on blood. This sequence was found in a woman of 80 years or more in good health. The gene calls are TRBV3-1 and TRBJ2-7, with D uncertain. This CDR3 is CASSQRVGTYEQYF. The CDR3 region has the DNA TGTGCCAGCAGCCAAAGGGTAGGGACCTACGAGCAGTACTTC.